This T cell receptor beta chain originates from a study of T cells in Graves' hyperthyroidism and ophthalmopathy. Study-level findings and limits: Ophthalmopathy prediction by the model preceded onset by a median roughly 6 months.

The ends were cut back, 7 bases at V and 5 bases at J, with 18 bases in the middle. The CDR3 contains 14 residues. Per germline, CDR1 MNHEY and CDR2 SMNVEV (reference sequence). At least 3 on the Clinical Activity Score was recorded for ophthalmopathy patients, who also had NOSPECS grade at least 4 and duration under 3 months. Orbital computed tomography and thyroid ultrasound, together with serum TRAb and thyroxine and clinical symptoms, were used for diagnoses. This clonotype has at least ten counts. No antigen is known for it. It was RNA transcripts that yielded the amplified TCR beta CDR3 regions. The TCR CDR3 was amplified in a first-round RT-PCR using the HTBI primer set. TCRdb itself ran the multiplex PCR reads through MiXCR, one entry per CDR3 protein. Here the sample spans around 600,000 distinct CDR3 sequences, approximately 14% being singletons.

This clonotype was obtained from a woman aged 18 to 35 with Graves' ophthalmopathy. The chain combines TRBV27 with TRBJ2-7; tentatively, D is TRBD1 or TRBD2 (5 bases each). Specimen: blood. This CDR3 reads CASKFSRGSDEQYF. The CDR3 DNA is TGTGCCAGCAAATTCTCCCGGGGCAGCGACGAGCAGTACTTC.